This section outlines one T cell receptor (beta chain) sequence together with its context. TCRdb fed the RT-PCR reads into MiXCR, producing one record per CDR3 protein. Here the sample spans 300,000 to 350,000 distinct CDR3 sequences, 20% to 25% being singletons. The sample belongs to a study of response to subunit inactivated influenza vaccine. Trimming left V 6 bases short and J 2 bases short, with 11 bases between. Germline V gene lookup returns CDR1 DFQATT and CDR2 SNEGSKA (reference sequence). CDR3 length equals 12 residues. V and J are TRBV20-1 and TRBJ2-7; TRBD1 might be the D (5 bases). The TCR was taken from a man aged 50 to 69 who received an inactivated influenza vaccine. The material sequenced was PBMCs from blood, taken less than 22 months after vaccination. CDR3: CSAYRKTYEQYF. The CDR3, as DNA: TGCAGTGCCTACAGGAAAACCTACGAGCAGTACTTC.